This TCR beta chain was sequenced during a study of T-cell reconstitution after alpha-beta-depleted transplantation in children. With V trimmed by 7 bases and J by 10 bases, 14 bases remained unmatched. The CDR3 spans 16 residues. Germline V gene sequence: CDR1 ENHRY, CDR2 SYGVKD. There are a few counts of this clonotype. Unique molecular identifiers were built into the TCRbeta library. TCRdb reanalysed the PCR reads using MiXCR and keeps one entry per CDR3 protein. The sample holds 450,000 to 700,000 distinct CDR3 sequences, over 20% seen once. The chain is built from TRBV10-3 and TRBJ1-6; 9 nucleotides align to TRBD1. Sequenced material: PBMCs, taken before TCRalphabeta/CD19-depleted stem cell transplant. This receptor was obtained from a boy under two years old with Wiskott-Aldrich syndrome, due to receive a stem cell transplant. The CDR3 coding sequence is TGTGCCATCAAGGACCAACAGGGGGCTGGGAGCTCACCCCTCCACTTT. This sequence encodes CAIKDQQGAGSSPLHF.